Included here is one TCR beta chain sequence, with context. Its antigen is not identified. The data were taken from a study of blood T cells in healthy people across ages. Study at large: Template switching recovered approximately one barcoded beta molecule for every two T cells. Study observations and caveats: It was found that TCR beta diversity correlated strongly with the percentage of naive T cells.

Together with a sample-barcoded 5' primer, a J-beta primer mix was included in a second PCR lasting roughly 6 to 12 cycles. TCRdb ran MiXCR on the 5' RACE reads and lists one entry per CDR3 protein. This sample has 450,000 to 700,000 distinct CDR3 sequences, with approximately 25% found just once. There were healthy Caucasian individuals from Russia, aged 6 to 90, serving as donors. The specimen was blood. This clonotype originated in a woman in her 70s in good health.

The CDR3 DNA is TGTGCCAGCAGTTCCAAGTTCTCTGGGGCCAACGTCCTGACTTTC. Translated: CASSSKFSGANVLTF. The V gene is TRBV27, the J gene TRBJ2-6; D is unresolved. Germline assignment: CDR1 MNHEY and CDR2 SMNVEV (reference sequence). Trimming shortened V by 4 bases and J by 0 bases, and 7 bases separated the two germline ends. This CDR3 is 15 amino acids long.